What follows are 20 T cell receptor beta chains derived from one specimen sequenced in a study of blood T cell repertoires in COVID-19. TCRdb's copy holds only in-frame clones and misses some; the assay was immunoSEQ multiplex PCR. The sample includes about 20,000 clones, about 87% of them seen just once. Specimen: PBMCs or T cells enriched from blood (not recorded which). These receptors were obtained from a woman aged 25-40 years who had recovered from COVID-19.

This chain joins TRBV24-1 and TRBJ2-5, with TRBD2 as a possible D gene (5 bases). Germline CDR1 KGHDR, CDR2 SFDVKD. Trimming cost V 4 bases and J 3 bases, with 11 bases left between them. This CDR3 comprises 14 residues. The CDR3 coding sequence is TGTGCCACCAGTGACCCGATCGGGGAAGAGACCCAGTACTTC. Its translation is CATSDPIGEETQYF.

V usage is TRBV11-2 and J usage is TRBJ2-7; D gene uncertain. The germline CDR1 and CDR2 sequences are SGHAT and FQNNGV. Trimming removed 2 bases at V and 5 bases at J, with 7 bases between. This CDR3 is 12 amino acids long. CDR3 residues: CASSLRAHEQYF. Here the CDR3 DNA reads TGTGCCAGCAGCTTAAGAGCCCACGAGCAGTACTTC.

The rearrangement links TRBV9 to TRBJ1-4; D remains ambiguous. This CDR3 is 14 amino acids long. Germline V gene sequence: CDR1 SGDLS, CDR2 YYNGEE. With 0 bases removed from V and 5 bases from J, the gap between germline ends came to 8 bases. This chain's CDR3 is CASSVGAVNEKLFF. CDR3 DNA sequence: TGTGCCAGCAGCGTAGGGGCCGTAAATGAAAAACTGTTTTTT.

This rearrangement joins TRBV7-2 to TRBJ2-5, with TRBD2 matching over 9 bases. CDR1 is SGHTA, CDR2 FQGNSA, per germline. This CDR3 is built from 16 residues. With V trimmed by 1 base and J by 1 base, 4 bases remained unmatched. The CDR3 sequence: CASSLGWRGGQETQYF. As DNA, the CDR3 is TGTGCCAGCAGCTTAGGTTGGCGGGGGGGCCAAGAGACCCAGTACTTC.

The chain combines TRBV2 with TRBJ1-6, with 8 positions matching TRBD1. V was clipped by 6 bases and J by 8 bases; unmatched bases: 6. The CDR3 extends over 14 amino acids. In germline, CDR1 is SNHLY, CDR2 FYNNEI. The chain's CDR3 is CASRRDRGHSPLHF. CDR3 bases: TGTGCCAGCAGAAGAGACAGGGGTCATTCACCCCTCCACTTT.

The chain uses TRBV28 and TRBJ2-1; weak D call: TRBD2 (7 bases). Per the germline V gene, CDR1 is MDHEN and CDR2 is SYDVKM. The CDR3 has 17 amino acids. Trimming took 4 bases from V and 8 from J, leaving 24 bases between them. The CDR3 protein is CASSSRGGATILDEQFF. The CDR3 nucleotides read TGTGCCAGCAGTTCAAGGGGGGGGGCCACTATCTTGGATGAGCAGTTCTTC.

This clone was seen only once. This chain connects TRBV21-1 to TRBJ2-3; TRBD1, the D gene given by the table, was not confirmed from the DNA. TRBV21-1 is a pseudogene segment. The CDR3 is made up of 16 amino acids. CDR3 region: CASSRGTGATTDTQYF. The CDR3 nucleotides read TGTGCCAGCAGCAGGGGGACAGGAGCAACCACAGATACGCAGTATTTT.

The gene calls are TRBV19 and TRBJ1-1, with D possibly matching TRBD1 (6 bases). The CDR3 is 13 amino acids. Per germline, CDR1 LNHDA and CDR2 SQIVND (reference sequence). The V end was cut by 6 bases, the J end by 5 bases, with 13 bases between. Here the CDR3 reads CASRSTGRTEAFF. CDR3 nucleotides: TGTGCCAGTAGGAGTACAGGGCGGACTGAAGCTTTCTTT. The full variable domain, rest sourced from reference TRBV19 and TRBJ1-1, is DGGITQSPKYLFRKEGQNVTLSCEQNLNHDAMYWYRQDPGQGLRLIYYSQIVNDFQKGDIAEGYSVSREKKESFPLTVTSAQKNPTAFYLCASRSTGRTEAFFGQGTRLTVV.

V usage is TRBV4-3 and J usage is TRBJ2-5; the D gene is possibly TRBD1 (5 bases). Germline assignment: CDR1 LGHNA and CDR2 YSLEER. V was pared by 3 bases and J by 2 bases, with 19 bases between. The CDR3 runs to 17 residues. The CDR3 region has the DNA TGCGCCAGCAGCCAGGGGTTGGCAGGGTCCCTTCAAGAGACCCAGTACTTC. Translating it yields CASSQGLAGSLQETQYF.

This clone was counted a single time. The chain is built from TRBV18 and TRBJ2-7; TRBD2 agrees at 7 bases. Germline V gene lookup returns CDR1 KGHSH and CDR2 LQKENI. The CDR3 totals 13 residues. V shed 3 bases and J 5 bases; nucleotides not matched to a gene: 4. The CDR3 spells CASSPGGGNEQYF. For the CDR3, the DNA is TGTGCCAGCTCACCCGGGGGAGGGAACGAGCAGTACTTC.

The chain uses TRBV19 and TRBJ1-2; D ambiguous. CDR1 is LNHDA, CDR2 SQIVND, per germline (reference sequence). V was trimmed by 5 bases and J by 1 base, leaving 20 bases between them. The CDR3 consists of 17 residues. The CDR3 reads CASSPDRGAVDNYGYTF. The CDR3, as DNA: TGTGCCAGTAGTCCAGACCGCGGCGCAGTTGATAACTATGGCTACACCTTC.

This CDR3 reads CASSYVRGALYEQYF. In DNA form, the CDR3 reads TGTGCCAGCAGTTATGTCCGGGGGGCCCTATACGAGCAGTACTTC. The rearrangement uses TRBV6-2 or TRBV6-3 and TRBJ2-7; the D gene is possibly TRBD2 (7 bases). Trimming stripped 3 bases from V and 4 bases from J, with 16 bases between. The CDR3 totals 15 residues. CDR1 and CDR2 (germline): MNHEY, SVGEGT.

The DNA of the CDR3 is TGTGCCAGCGGGGGCGGGGAGACCCAGTACTTC. Protein sequence: CASGGGETQYF. The chain couples TRBV9 to TRBJ2-5; weak D call: TRBD1 (6 bases). The germline V gene encodes CDR1 SGDLS and CDR2 YYNGEE. The ends were cut back, 7 bases at V and 5 bases at J, with 9 bases in the middle. This CDR3 has 11 amino acids.

The rearrangement uses TRBV11-3 and TRBJ2-3; perhaps TRBD1 as D (6 bases). Trimming pared 1 base from V and 5 bases from J, leaving 10 bases between. The germline gives CDR1 SGHNT, CDR2 YENEEA. This CDR3 comprises 14 residues. The CDR3 sequence is CASSLGGLEDTQYF. The CDR3 DNA reads as TGTGCCAGCAGCTTAGGGGGGCTGGAAGATACGCAGTATTTT.

The rearrangement uses TRBV7-9 and TRBJ2-5, with D perhaps matching TRBD1 (6 bases). CDR1 and CDR2 from the germline V gene are SEHNR and FQNEAQ (reference sequence). The CDR3 is 14 amino acids. The ends were cut back, 4 bases at V and 3 bases at J, with 12 bases in the middle. CDR3 sequence: CASSSDGQKETQYF. CDR3 sequence (DNA): TGTGCCAGCAGCTCCGACGGACAGAAAGAGACCCAGTACTTC. Based on the CDR3 plus reference TRBV7-9 and TRBJ2-5, the full variable domain is DTGVSQNPRHKITKRGQNVTFRCDPISEHNRLYWYRQTLGQGPEFLTYFQNEAQLEKSRLLSDRFSAERPKGSFSTLEIQRTEQGDSAMYLCASSSDGQKETQYFGPGTRLLVL.

The chain carries TRBV28 and TRBJ2-3, with D tentatively TRBD2 (5 bases). The CDR3 is made up of 13 amino acids. Germline V gene lookup returns CDR1 MDHEN and CDR2 SYDVKM. V lost 4 bases, J lost 13 bases, and 18 bases lay in between. CDR3 DNA sequence: TGTGCCAGCAGTTCTCCCCCTTCGGACTGGAAGTATTTT. Translation gives CASSSPPSDWKYF. Complete variable domain (other parts from reference TRBV28 and TRBJ2-3): DVKVTQSSRYLVKRTGEKVFLECVQDMDHENMFWYRQDPGLGLRLIYFSYDVKMKEKGDIPEGYSVSREKKERFSLILESASTNQTSMYLCASSSPPSDWKYFGPGTRLTVL.

This rearrangement joins TRBV7-2 to TRBJ2-5; 8 positions agree with TRBD2. This CDR3 contains 15 residues. CDR1 SGHTA and CDR2 FQGNSA come from the germline V gene. The junction had 4 bases not matched to a gene; V was cut back by 1 base and J by 3 bases. CDR3 residues: CASSLEARGEETQYF. For the CDR3, the DNA is TGTGCCAGCAGCTTAGAAGCGCGGGGGGAAGAGACCCAGTACTTC. Using reference TRBV7-2 and TRBJ2-5 for the parts outside the CDR3, the full variable domain is GAGVSQSPSNKVTEKGKDVELRCDPISGHTALYWYRQSLGQGLEFLIYFQGNSAPDKSGLPSDRFSAERTGGSVSTLTIQRTQQEDSAVYLCASSLEARGEETQYFGPGTRLLVL.

The chain has TRBV15 and TRBJ1-1; no firm D call. V lost 0 bases and J 0 bases, leaving 5 bases between the germline ends. Germline V gives CDR1 LNHNV, CDR2 YYDKDF (reference sequence). The CDR3 is made up of 14 amino acids. The CDR3: CATSRDRVNTEAFF. CDR3 coding DNA: TGTGCCACCAGCAGAGATCGGGTGAACACTGAAGCTTTCTTT.

The chain is built from TRBV7-9 and TRBJ1-3; D perhaps matches TRBD1 (5 bases). Looked up from germline, CDR1 is SEHNR and CDR2 is FQNEAQ (reference sequence). V was clipped by 1 base and J by 0 bases, with 7 bases between them. This CDR3 contains 15 residues. CDR3 sequence reads: CASSLEGSSGNTIYF. As DNA, the CDR3 is TGTGCCAGCAGCTTAGAGGGGTCCTCTGGAAACACCATATATTTT.

The V and J genes are TRBV27 and TRBJ1-3; TRBD1 is a possible D gene (5 bases). The V gene lost 7 bases and the J gene lost 0 bases, with 22 bases spanning the gap. The CDR3 sequence is 18 residues long. CDR1 is MNHEY and CDR2 is SMNVEV in the germline V gene (reference sequence). The CDR3 nucleotides are TGTGCCAGCATTCCCAGGGAACAGAGACTTATCTCTGGAAACACCATATATTTT. Translation: CASIPREQRLISGNTIYF.